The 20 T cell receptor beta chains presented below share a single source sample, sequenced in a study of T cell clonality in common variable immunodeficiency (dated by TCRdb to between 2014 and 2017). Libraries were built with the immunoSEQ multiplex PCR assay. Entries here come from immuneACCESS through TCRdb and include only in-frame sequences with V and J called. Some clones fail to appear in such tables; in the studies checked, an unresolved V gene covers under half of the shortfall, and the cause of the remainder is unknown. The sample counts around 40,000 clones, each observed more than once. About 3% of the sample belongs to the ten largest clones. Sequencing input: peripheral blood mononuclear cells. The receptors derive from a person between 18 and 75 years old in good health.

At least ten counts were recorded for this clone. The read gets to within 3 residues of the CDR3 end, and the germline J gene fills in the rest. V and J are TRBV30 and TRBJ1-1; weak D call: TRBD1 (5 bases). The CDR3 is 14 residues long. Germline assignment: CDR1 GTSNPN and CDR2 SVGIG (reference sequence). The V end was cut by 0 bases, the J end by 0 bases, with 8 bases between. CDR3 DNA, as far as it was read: TGTGCCTGGAGTGTGGGGCAGGTGAACACTGAA. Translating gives CAWSVGQVNTE. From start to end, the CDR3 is CAWSVGQVNTEAFF.

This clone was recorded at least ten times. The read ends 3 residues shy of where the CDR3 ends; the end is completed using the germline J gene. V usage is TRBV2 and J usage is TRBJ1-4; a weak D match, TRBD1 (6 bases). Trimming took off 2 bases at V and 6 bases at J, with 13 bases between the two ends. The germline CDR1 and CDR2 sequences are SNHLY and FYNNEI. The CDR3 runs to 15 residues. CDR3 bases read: TGTGCCAGCAGTGAATCTTGGGGGGGCGATGAAAAA. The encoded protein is CASSESWGGDEK. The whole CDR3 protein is CASSESWGGDEKLFF.

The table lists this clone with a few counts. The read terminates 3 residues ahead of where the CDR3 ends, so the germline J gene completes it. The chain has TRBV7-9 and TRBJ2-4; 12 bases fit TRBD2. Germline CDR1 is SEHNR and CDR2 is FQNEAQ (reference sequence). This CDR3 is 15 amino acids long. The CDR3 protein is CASSLARGLAGYQYF. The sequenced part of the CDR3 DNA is TGTGCCAGCAGCTTAGCGCGAGGACTAGCGGGATAT.

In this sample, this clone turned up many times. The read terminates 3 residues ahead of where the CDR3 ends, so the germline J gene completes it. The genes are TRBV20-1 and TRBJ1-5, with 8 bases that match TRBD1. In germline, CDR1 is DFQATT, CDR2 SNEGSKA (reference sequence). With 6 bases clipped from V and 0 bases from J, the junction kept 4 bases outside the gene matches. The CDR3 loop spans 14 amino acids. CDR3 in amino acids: CSAGTGNSNQPQHF. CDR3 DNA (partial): TGCAGTGCGGGGACAGGAAATAGCAATCAGCCC.

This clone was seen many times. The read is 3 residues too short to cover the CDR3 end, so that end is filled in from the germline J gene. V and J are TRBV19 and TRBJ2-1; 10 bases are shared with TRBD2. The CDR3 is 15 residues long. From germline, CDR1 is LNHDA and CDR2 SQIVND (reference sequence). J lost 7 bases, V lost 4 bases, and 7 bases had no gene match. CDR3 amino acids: CASSRASGGRNEQFF. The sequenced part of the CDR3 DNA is TGTGCCAGTAGTAGGGCTAGCGGGGGACGGAATGAG.

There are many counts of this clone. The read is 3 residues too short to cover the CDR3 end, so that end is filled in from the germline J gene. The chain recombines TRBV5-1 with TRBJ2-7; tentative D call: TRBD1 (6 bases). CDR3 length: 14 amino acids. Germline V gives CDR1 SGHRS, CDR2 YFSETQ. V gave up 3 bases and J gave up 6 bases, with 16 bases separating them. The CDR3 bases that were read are TGCGCCAGCAGCTCAGGGGAACGAGGCCTCGAG. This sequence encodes CASSSGERGLE. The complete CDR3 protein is CASSSGERGLEQYF.

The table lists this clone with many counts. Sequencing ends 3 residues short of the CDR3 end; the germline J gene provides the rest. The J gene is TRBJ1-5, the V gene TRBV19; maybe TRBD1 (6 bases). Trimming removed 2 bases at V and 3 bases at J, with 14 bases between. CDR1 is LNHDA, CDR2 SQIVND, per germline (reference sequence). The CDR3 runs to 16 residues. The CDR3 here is CASSISDSLYNQPQHF. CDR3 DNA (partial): TGTGCCAGTAGTATATCGGACAGTCTCTACAATCAGCCC.

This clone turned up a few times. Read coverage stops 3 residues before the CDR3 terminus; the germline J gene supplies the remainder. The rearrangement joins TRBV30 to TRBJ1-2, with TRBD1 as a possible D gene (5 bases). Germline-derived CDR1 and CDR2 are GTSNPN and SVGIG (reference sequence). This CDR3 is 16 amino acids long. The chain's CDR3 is CAWSVWGSGATDTYTF. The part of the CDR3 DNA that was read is TGTGCCTGGAGTGTATGGGGCAGTGGAGCGACAGATACC. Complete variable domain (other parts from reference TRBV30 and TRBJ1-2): SQTIHQWPATLVQPVGSPLSLECTVEGTSNPNLYWYRQAAGRGLQLLFYSVGIGQISSEVPQNLSASRPQDRQFILSSKKLLLSDSGFYLCAWSVWGSGATDTYTFGSGTRLTVV.

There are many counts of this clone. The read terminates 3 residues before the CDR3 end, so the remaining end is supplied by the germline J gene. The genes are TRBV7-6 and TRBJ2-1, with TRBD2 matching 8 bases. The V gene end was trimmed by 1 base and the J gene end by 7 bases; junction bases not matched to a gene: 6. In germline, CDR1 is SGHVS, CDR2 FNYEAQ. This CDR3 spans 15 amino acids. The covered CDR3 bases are TGTGCCAGCAGCTTAGGCGGGACTAGTAGGAATGAG. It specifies CASSLGGTSRNE. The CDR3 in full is CASSLGGTSRNEQFF.

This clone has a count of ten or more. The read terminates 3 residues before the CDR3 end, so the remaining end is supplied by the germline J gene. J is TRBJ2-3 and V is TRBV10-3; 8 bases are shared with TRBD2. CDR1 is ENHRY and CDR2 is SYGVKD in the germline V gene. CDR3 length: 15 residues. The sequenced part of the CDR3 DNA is TGTGCCATCAGCGCCGGGACTAGTGAACAAGAGACG. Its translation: CAISAGTSEQET. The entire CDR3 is CAISAGTSEQETQYF.

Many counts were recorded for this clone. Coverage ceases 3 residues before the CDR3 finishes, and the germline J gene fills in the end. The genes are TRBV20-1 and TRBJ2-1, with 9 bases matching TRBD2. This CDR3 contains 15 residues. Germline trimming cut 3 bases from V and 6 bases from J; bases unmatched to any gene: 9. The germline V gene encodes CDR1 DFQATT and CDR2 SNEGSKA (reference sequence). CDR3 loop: CSARPSGLAFNEQFF. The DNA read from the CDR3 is TGCAGTGCTAGGCCCTCGGGACTAGCTTTCAATGAG.

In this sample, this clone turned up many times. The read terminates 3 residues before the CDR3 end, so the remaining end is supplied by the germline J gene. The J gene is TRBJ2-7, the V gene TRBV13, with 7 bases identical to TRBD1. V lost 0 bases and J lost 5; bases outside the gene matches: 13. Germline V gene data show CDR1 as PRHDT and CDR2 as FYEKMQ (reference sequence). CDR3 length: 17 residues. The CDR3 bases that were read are TGTGCCAGCAGCTTAGGCCTTACCCGGACAGGCTTTAACGAG. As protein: CASSLGLTRTGFNE. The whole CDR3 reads CASSLGLTRTGFNEQYF.

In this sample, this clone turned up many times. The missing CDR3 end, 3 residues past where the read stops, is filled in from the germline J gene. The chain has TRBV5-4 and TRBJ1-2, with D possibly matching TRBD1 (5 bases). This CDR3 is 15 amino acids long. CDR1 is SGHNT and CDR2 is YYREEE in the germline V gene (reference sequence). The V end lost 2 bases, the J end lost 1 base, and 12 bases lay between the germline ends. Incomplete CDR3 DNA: TGTGCCAGCAGCTTTCCGGGGGGTATTAACTATGGC. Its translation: CASSFPGGINYG. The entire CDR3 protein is CASSFPGGINYGYTF.

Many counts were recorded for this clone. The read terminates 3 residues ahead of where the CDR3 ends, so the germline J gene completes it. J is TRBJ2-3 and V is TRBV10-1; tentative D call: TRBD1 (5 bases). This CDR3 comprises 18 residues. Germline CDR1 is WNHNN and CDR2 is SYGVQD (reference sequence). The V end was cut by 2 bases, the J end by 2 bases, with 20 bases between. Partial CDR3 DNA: TGCGCCAGCAGTGAGCAATTACTCCATCGACAGTACACAGATACG. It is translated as CASSEQLLHRQYTDT. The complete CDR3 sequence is CASSEQLLHRQYTDTQYF.

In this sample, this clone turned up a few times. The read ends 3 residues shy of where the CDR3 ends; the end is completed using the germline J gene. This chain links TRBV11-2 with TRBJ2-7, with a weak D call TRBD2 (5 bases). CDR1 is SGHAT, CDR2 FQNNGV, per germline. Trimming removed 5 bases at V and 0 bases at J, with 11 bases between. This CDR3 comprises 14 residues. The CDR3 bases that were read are TGTGCCAGCAGCGCGGGTTTCAGCTCCTACGAG. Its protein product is CASSAGFSSYE. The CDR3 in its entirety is CASSAGFSSYEQYF.

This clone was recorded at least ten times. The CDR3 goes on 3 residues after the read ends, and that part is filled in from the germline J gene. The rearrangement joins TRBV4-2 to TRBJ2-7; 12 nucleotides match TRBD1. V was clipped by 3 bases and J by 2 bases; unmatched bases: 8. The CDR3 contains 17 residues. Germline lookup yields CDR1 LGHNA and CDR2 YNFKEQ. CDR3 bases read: TGTGCCAGCAGCCAGATGGGGACAGGGGGCGCAACCTACGAG. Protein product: CASSQMGTGGATYE. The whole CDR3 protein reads CASSQMGTGGATYEQYF.

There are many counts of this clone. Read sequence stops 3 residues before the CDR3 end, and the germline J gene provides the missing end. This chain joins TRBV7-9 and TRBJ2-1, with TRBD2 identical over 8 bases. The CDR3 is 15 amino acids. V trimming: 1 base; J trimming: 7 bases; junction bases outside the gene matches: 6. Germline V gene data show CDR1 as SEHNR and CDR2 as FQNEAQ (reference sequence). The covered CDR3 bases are TGTGCCAGCAGCTTAGTGGGCGGGGGGAAAAATGAG. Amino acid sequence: CASSLVGGGKNE. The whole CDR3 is CASSLVGGGKNEQFF.

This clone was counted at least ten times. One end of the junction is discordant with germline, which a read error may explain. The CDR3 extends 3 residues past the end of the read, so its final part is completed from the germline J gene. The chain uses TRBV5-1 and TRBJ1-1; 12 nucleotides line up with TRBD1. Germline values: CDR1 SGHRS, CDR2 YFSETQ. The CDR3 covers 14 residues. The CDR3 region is CASNLGQGATEAFF. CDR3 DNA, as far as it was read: TGCGCCAGCAACTTGGGACAGGGGGCCACTGAA.

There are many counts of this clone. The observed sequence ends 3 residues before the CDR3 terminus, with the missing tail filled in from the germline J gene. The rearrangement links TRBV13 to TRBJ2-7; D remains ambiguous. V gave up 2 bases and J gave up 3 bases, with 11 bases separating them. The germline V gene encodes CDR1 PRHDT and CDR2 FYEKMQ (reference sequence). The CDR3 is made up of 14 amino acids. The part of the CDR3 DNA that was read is TGTGCCAGCAGCTTACAAGTACAGAACTACGAG. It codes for CASSLQVQNYE. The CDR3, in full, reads CASSLQVQNYEQYF.

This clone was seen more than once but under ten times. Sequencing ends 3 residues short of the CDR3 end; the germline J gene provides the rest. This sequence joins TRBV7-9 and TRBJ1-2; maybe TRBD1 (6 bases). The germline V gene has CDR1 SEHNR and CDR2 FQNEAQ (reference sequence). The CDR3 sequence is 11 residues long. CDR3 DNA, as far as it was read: TGTGCTGCGGGGGCGGTCTATGGC. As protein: CAAGAVYG. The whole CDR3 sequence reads CAAGAVYGYTF.